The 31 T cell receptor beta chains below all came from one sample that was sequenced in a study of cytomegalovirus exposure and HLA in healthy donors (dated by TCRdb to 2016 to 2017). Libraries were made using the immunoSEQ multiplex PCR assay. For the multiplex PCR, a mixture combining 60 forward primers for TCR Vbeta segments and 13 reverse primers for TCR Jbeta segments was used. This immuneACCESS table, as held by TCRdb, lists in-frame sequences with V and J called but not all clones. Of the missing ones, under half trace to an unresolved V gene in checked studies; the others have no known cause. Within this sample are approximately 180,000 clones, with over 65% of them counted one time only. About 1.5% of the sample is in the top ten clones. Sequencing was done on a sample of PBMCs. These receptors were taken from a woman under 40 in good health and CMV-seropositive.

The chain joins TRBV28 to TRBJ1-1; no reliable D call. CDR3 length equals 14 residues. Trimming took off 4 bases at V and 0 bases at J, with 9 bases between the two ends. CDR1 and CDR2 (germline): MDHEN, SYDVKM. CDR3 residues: CASSSHHLNTEAFF. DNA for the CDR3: TGTGCCAGCAGTTCCCATCACTTGAACACTGAAGCTTTCTTT.

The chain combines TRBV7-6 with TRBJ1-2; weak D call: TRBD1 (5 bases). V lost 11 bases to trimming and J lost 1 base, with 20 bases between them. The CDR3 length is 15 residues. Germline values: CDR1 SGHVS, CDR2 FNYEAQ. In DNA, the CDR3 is TGTGCCTTAAACCGGCCCACGGGGGATAACTATGGCTACACCTTC. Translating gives CALNRPTGDNYGYTF.

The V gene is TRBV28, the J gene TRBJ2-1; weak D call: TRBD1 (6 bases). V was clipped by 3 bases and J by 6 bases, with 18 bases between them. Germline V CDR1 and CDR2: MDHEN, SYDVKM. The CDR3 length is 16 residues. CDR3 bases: TGTGCCAGCAGTTTTCCCGCGTCCCTCAGGGGCAATGAGCAGTTCTTC. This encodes CASSFPASLRGNEQFF. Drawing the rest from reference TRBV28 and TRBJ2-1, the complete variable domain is DVKVTQSSRYLVKRTGEKVFLECVQDMDHENMFWYRQDPGLGLRLIYFSYDVKMKEKGDIPEGYSVSREKKERFSLILESASTNQTSMYLCASSFPASLRGNEQFFGPGTRLTVL.

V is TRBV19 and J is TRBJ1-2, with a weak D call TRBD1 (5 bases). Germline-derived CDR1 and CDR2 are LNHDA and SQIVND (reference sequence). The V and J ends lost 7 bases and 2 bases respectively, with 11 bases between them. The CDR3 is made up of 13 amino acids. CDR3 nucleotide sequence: TGTGCCAGTACCAGAGACAGAAACTATGGCTACACCTTC. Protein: CASTRDRNYGYTF. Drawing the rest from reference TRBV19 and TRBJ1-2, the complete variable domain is DGGITQSPKYLFRKEGQNVTLSCEQNLNHDAMYWYRQDPGQGLRLIYYSQIVNDFQKGDIAEGYSVSREKKESFPLTVTSAQKNPTAFYLCASTRDRNYGYTFGSGTRLTVV.

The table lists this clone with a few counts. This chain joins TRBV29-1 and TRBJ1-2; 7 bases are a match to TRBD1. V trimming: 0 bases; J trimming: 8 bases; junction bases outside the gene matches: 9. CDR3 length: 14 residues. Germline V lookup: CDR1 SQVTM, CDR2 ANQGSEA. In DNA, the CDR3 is TGCAGCGTTGAAGAGCCGGGACAGTCGGCCGGCTACACCTTC. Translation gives CSVEEPGQSAGYTF.

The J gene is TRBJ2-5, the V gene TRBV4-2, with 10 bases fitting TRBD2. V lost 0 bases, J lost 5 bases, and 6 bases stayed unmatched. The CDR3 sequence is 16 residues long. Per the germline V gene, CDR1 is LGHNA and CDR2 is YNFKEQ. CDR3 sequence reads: CASSQDGRTSGETQYF. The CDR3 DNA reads TGTGCCAGCAGCCAAGACGGCCGGACTAGCGGTGAGACCCAGTACTTC.

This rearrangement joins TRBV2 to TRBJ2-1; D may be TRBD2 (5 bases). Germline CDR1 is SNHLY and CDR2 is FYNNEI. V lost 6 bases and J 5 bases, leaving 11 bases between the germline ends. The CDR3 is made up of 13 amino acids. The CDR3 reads CASRLSGHNEQFF. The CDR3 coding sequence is TGTGCCAGCAGACTCAGCGGACACAATGAGCAGTTCTTC.

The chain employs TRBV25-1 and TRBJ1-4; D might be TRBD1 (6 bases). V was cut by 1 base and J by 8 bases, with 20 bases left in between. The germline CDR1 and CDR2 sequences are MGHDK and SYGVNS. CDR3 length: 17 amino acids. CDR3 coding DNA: TGTGCCAGCAGTGAATCGGACAGCCCGGCAACTTGGGAAAAACTGTTTTTT. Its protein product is CASSESDSPATWEKLFF.

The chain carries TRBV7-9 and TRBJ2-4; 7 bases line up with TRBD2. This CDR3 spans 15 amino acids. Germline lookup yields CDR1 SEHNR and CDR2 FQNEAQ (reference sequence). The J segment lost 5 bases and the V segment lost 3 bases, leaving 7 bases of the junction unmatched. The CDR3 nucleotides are TGTGCCAGCAGCTTCGGCGGGAGTTTTGAAAACATTCAGTACTTC. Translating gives CASSFGGSFENIQYF. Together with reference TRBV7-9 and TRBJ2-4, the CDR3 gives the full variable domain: DTGVSQNPRHKITKRGQNVTFRCDPISEHNRLYWYRQTLGQGPEFLTYFQNEAQLEKSRLLSDRFSAERPKGSFSTLEIQRTEQGDSAMYLCASSFGGSFENIQYFGAGTRLSVL.

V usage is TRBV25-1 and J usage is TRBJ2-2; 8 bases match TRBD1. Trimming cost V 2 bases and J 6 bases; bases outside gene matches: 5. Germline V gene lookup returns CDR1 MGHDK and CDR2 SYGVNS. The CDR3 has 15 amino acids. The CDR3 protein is CASSETGGNAGELFF. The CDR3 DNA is TGTGCCAGCAGTGAAACAGGGGGAAACGCCGGGGAGCTGTTTTTT.

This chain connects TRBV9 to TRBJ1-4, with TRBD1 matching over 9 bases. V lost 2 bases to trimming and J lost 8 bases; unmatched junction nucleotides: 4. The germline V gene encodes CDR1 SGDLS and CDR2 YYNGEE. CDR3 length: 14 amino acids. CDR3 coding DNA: TGTGCCAGCAGCGTTGGACAGGGGAGGGAAAAACTGTTTTTT. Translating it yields CASSVGQGREKLFF. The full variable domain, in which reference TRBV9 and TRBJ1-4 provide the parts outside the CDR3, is DSGVTQTPKHLITATGQRVTLRCSPRSGDLSVYWYQQSLDQGLQFLIQYYNGEERAKGNILERFSAQQFPDLHSELNLSSLELGDSALYFCASSVGQGREKLFFGSGTQLSVL.

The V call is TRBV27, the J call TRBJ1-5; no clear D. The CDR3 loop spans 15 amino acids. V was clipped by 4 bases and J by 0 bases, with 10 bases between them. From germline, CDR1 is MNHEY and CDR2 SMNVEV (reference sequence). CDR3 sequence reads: CASSSYPYSNQPQHF. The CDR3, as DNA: TGTGCCAGCAGTTCTTATCCCTATAGCAATCAGCCCCAGCATTTT.

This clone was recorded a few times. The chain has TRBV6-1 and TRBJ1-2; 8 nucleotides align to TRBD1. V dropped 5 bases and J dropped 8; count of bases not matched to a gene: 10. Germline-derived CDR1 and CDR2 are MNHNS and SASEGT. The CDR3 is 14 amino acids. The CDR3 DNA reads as TGTGCCAGCAGTTGGAAACAGGGGGAAGTCGGCTACACCTTC. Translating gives CASSWKQGEVGYTF.

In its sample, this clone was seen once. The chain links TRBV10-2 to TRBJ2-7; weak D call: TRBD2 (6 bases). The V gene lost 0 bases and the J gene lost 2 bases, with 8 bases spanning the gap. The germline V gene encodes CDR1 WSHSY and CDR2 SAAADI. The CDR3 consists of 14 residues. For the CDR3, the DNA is TGCGCCAGCAGTGAGTCGCGACTAGCCTACGAGCAGTACTTC. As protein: CASSESRLAYEQYF.

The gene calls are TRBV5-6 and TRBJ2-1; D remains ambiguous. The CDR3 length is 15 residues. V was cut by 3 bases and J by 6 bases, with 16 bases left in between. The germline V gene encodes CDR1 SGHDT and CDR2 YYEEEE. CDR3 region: CASSSLRDIVNEQFF. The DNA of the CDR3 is TGTGCCAGCAGCTCCCTGAGAGATATAGTCAATGAGCAGTTCTTC.

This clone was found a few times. CDR3 DNA sequence: TGTGCCAGCAGCTTGGCGTCAGGTCTCTCCTACGAGCAGTACTTC. It encodes CASSLASGLSYEQYF. The chain employs TRBV5-4 and TRBJ2-7; D not resolved. V was trimmed by 0 bases and J by 0 bases, leaving 10 bases between them. Germline V lookup: CDR1 SGHNT, CDR2 YYREEE (reference sequence). The CDR3 runs to 15 residues.

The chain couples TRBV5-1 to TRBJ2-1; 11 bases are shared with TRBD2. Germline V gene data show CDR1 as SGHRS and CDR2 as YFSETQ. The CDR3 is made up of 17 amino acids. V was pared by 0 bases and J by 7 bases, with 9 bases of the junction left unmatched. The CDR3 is CASSLGSTSGNRNEQFF. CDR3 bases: TGCGCCAGCAGCTTGGGGTCGACTAGCGGGAATAGGAATGAGCAGTTCTTC.

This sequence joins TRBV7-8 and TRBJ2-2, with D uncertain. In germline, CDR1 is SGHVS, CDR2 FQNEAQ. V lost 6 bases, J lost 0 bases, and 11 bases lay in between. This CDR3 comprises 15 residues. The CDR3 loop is CASSQSAANTGELFF. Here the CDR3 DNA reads TGTGCCAGCAGTCAGAGCGCCGCGAACACCGGGGAGCTGTTTTTT.

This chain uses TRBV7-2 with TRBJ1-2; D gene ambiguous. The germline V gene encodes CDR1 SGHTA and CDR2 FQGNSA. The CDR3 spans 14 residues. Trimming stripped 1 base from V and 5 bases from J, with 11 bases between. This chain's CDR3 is CASSLVGGQYGYTF. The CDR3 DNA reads TGTGCCAGCAGCTTAGTCGGAGGGCAATATGGCTACACCTTC.

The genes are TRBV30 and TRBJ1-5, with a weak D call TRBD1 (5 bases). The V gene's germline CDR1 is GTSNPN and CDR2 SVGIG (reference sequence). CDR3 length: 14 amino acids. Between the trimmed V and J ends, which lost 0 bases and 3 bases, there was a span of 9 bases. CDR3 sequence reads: CAWSVGLYNQPQHF. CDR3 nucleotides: TGTGCCTGGAGTGTGGGACTGTACAATCAGCCCCAGCATTTT.

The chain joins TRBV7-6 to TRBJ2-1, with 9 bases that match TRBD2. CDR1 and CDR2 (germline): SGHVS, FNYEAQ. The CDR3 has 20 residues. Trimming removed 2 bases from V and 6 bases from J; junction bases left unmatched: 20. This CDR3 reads CASSLRLSTSGPKGANEQFF. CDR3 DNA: TGTGCCAGCAGCTTACGATTATCGACTAGCGGACCCAAAGGGGCCAATGAGCAGTTCTTC.

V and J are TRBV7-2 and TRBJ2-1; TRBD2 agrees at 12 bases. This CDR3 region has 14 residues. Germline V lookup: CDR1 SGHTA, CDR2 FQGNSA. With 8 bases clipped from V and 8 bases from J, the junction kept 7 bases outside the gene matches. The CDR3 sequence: CASRRLAGVDEQFF. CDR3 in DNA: TGTGCCAGCCGCAGACTAGCGGGAGTTGATGAGCAGTTCTTC.

The CDR3 loop is CAWRTTGTVHEQYF. CDR3 nucleotide sequence: TGTGCCTGGAGGACGACAGGGACGGTCCACGAGCAGTACTTC. The rearrangement links TRBV30 to TRBJ2-7, with 7 bases matching TRBD1. CDR1 is GTSNPN, CDR2 SVGIG, per germline (reference sequence). CDR3 length: 14 residues. Losses at the gene ends were 3 bases for V and 5 bases for J; bases not matched to a gene: 10.

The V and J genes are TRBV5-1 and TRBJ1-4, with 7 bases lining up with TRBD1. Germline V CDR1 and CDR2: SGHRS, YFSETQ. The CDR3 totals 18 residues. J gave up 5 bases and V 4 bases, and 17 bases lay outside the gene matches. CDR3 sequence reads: CASSLRRQGIGQNEKLFF. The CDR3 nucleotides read TGCGCCAGCAGCCTCAGAAGACAGGGTATAGGACAGAATGAAAAACTGTTTTTT.

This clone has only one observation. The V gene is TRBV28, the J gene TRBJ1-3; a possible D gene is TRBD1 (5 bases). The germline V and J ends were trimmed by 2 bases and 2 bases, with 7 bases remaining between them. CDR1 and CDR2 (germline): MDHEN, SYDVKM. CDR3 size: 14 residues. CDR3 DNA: TGTGCCAGCAGTTTAGGGGGGACTGGAAACACCATATATTTT. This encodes CASSLGGTGNTIYF.

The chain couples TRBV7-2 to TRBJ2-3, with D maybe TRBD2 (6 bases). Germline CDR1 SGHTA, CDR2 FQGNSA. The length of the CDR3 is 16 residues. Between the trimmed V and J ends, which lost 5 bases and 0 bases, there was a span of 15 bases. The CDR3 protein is CASSPLPGTSTDTQYF. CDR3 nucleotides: TGTGCCAGCAGCCCACTGCCGGGGACTAGCACAGATACGCAGTATTTT.

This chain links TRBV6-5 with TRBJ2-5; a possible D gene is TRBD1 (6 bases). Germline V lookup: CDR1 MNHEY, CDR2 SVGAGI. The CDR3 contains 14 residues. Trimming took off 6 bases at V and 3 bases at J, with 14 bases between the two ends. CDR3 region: CASSPGQLKETQYF. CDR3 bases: TGTGCCAGCAGCCCCGGACAGTTAAAAGAGACCCAGTACTTC.

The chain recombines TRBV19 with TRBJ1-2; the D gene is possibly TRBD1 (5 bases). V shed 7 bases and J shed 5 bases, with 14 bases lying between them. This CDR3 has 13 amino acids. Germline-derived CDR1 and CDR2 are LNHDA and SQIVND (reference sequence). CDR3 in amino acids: CASMRPGLYGYTF. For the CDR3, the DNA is TGTGCCAGTATGAGGCCAGGGCTTTATGGCTACACCTTC.

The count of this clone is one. CDR3 sequence: CASRGLAGNSYNEQFF. The DNA for the CDR3 is TGTGCCAGTAGGGGACTAGCGGGAAACTCCTACAATGAGCAGTTCTTC. V usage is TRBV19 and J usage is TRBJ2-1; 13 bases line up with TRBD2. Per the germline V gene, CDR1 is LNHDA and CDR2 is SQIVND (reference sequence). There are 16 residues in the CDR3. V trimming: 6 bases; J trimming: 0 bases; junction bases outside the gene matches: 2.

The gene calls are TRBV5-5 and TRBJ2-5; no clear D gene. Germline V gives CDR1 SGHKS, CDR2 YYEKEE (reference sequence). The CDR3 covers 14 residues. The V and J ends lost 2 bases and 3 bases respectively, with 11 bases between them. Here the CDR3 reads CASSLLNLEETQYF. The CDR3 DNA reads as TGTGCCAGCAGCTTACTGAACTTGGAAGAGACCCAGTACTTC.

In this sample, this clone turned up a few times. The CDR3 nucleotides read TGTGCCAGCAGTACAAATACCCCATCCTACGAGCAGTACTTC. Residues: CASSTNTPSYEQYF. The chain couples TRBV6-5 to TRBJ2-7; D gene ambiguous. The CDR3 spans 14 residues. Germline lookup yields CDR1 MNHEY and CDR2 SVGAGI. V lost 5 bases and J 1 base, leaving 12 bases between the germline ends.